The 31 T cell receptor beta chains below come from one sample, sequenced in a study of T cells after somatic rescue of genetic block (dated by TCRdb to about 2020). Library prep was done by the immunoSEQ multiplex PCR assay. The immuneACCESS repertoire file appears here via TCRdb, limited to in-frame rearrangements. These files lack a portion of the clones; in checked studies, under half of the deficit traces to unresolved V genes, and the cause of the others is not known. Within this sample are 68,000 or so clones, with around 90% of them counted one time only. About 3% of the sample belongs to the ten largest clones. Sequencing was carried out using peripheral blood mononuclear cells (PBMCs). All receptors come from a middle-aged man.

This chain uses TRBV7-9 with TRBJ2-1, with D possibly TRBD1 on 5 matching bases. The CDR3 is 15 amino acids. With 1 base removed from V and 5 bases from J, the gap between germline ends came to 12 bases. Germline V CDR1 and CDR2: SEHNR, FQNEAQ (reference sequence). As DNA, the CDR3 is TGTGCCAGCAGCTTAGGCGGACACCTAGACAATGAGCAGTTCTTC. As protein: CASSLGGHLDNEQFF.

Note on this clone: This CDR3 is also generated by other DNA sequences in the sample. This chain uses TRBV9 with TRBJ1-1; TRBD1 might be the D (6 bases). The CDR3 has 15 residues. Germline V gene data show CDR1 as SGDLS and CDR2 as YYNGEE. The V end was cut by 1 base, the J end by 4 bases, with 14 bases between. The CDR3 coding sequence is TGTGCCAGCAGCGTAAGGGCAGGGGTGGGCACTGAAGCTTTCTTT. Translated, it gives CASSVRAGVGTEAFF.

The sample holds one count of this clone. The V and J genes are TRBV5-4 and TRBJ2-7; 12 positions agree with TRBD2. From germline, CDR1 is SGHNT and CDR2 YYREEE (reference sequence). The CDR3 is made up of 17 amino acids. J gave up 5 bases and V 0 bases, and 9 bases lay outside the gene matches. CDR3 amino acids: CASSLAGRLAGVDEQYF. CDR3 nucleotide sequence: TGTGCCAGCAGCTTGGCCGGACGACTAGCGGGAGTAGACGAGCAGTACTTC.

The rearrangement uses TRBV7-9 and TRBJ2-3, with TRBD2 identical over 10 bases. CDR1 and CDR2 (germline): SEHNR, FQNEAQ (reference sequence). CDR3 length: 14 amino acids. The DNA of the CDR3 is TGTGCGCTAGCGGCTAGCGGGAGATTAGATACGCAGTATTTT. This translates into CALAASGRLDTQYF.

The V call is TRBV25-1, the J call TRBJ2-7; 8 bases line up with TRBD2. This CDR3 spans 14 amino acids. Germline CDR1 is MGHDK and CDR2 is SYGVNS. V lost 2 bases and J lost 7; bases outside the gene matches: 7. CDR3: CASSESGSLREQYF. The CDR3 nucleotides read TGTGCCAGCAGTGAAAGCGGGAGTCTTAGGGAGCAGTACTTC.

The chain is built from TRBV19 and TRBJ2-5; D possibly corresponds to TRBD2 (6 bases). Germline CDR1 reads LNHDA; CDR2 reads SQIVND (reference sequence). Trimming shortened V by 6 bases and J by 1 base, and 12 bases separated the two germline ends. This CDR3 comprises 14 residues. The DNA of the CDR3 is TGTGCCAGTAGATTGGGGGGACTCCAAGAGACCCAGTACTTC. Translation gives CASRLGGLQETQYF.

The V and J genes are TRBV5-4 and TRBJ1-2; 12 bases map to TRBD1. J was trimmed by 6 bases and V by 0 bases; bases with no gene match: 6. The CDR3 consists of 16 residues. In germline, CDR1 is SGHNT, CDR2 YYREEE (reference sequence). CDR3 sequence: CASSLGGTGGIDGYTF. The DNA of the CDR3 is TGTGCCAGCAGCTTGGGAGGGACAGGGGGCATTGATGGCTACACCTTC.

The CDR3 sequence: CASSSKPGQGTNEQYF. CDR3 bases: TGCGCCAGCAGCTCCAAGCCGGGACAGGGGACAAACGAGCAGTACTTC. The chain recombines TRBV5-1 with TRBJ2-7; 10 bases line up with TRBD1. Unmatched junction bases numbered 11, after V lost 3 bases and J lost 5 bases. The CDR3 loop spans 16 amino acids. Germline V CDR1 and CDR2: SGHRS, YFSETQ.

The rearrangement joins TRBV5-1 to TRBJ2-7; no definite D call. This CDR3 comprises 14 residues. Germline V gene sequence: CDR1 SGHRS, CDR2 YFSETQ. Trimming pared 0 bases from V and 0 bases from J, leaving 7 bases between. CDR3 bases: TGCGCCAGCAGCTTGGCCCCGGGCTCCTACGAGCAGTACTTC. It yields the protein CASSLAPGSYEQYF.

CDR3 amino acids: CASSVEQGDTIYF. CDR3 nucleotides: TGTGCCAGCAGTGTTGAACAGGGAGACACCATATATTTT. The chain joins TRBV6-1 to TRBJ1-3; a weak D match, TRBD1 (6 bases). CDR3 length: 13 amino acids. Trimming left V 4 bases short and J 8 bases short, with 12 bases between. Germline CDR1 reads MNHNS; CDR2 reads SASEGT.

Concerning this clone: This same CDR3 is encoded by further DNA sequences in the sample. The rearrangement links TRBV19 to TRBJ1-2; weak D call: TRBD1 (6 bases). Germline-derived CDR1 and CDR2 are LNHDA and SQIVND (reference sequence). Between the trimmed V and J ends, which lost 1 base and 8 bases, there was a span of 8 bases. The CDR3 contains 12 residues. Written as DNA, the CDR3 is TGTGCCAGTAGTATAGGGGGGCGCGGCTACACCTTC. Translation: CASSIGGRGYTF.

The V and J genes are TRBV7-2 and TRBJ1-2, with D uncertain. Trimming pared 1 base from V and 3 bases from J, leaving 12 bases between. Germline assignment: CDR1 SGHTA and CDR2 FQGNSA. The CDR3 length is 15 residues. The CDR3 region has the DNA TGTGCCAGCAGCTTAGGAAATAATCAGCACTATGGCTACACCTTC. This sequence encodes CASSLGNNQHYGYTF.

V is TRBV18 and J is TRBJ1-4, with 9 bases lining up with TRBD1. Losses at the gene ends were 3 bases for V and 8 bases for J; bases not matched to a gene: 4. This CDR3 contains 14 residues. Germline V CDR1 and CDR2: KGHSH, LQKENI. The CDR3 here is CASSPTGGKEKLFF. CDR3 nucleotide sequence: TGTGCCAGCTCACCGACAGGGGGGAAGGAAAAACTGTTTTTT.

This clone came up once. The chain recombines TRBV9 with TRBJ1-4; D possibly corresponds to TRBD1 (6 bases). The V and J ends lost 4 bases and 1 base respectively, with 11 bases between them. The CDR3 has 15 amino acids. Germline loops: CDR1 SGDLS, CDR2 YYNGEE. For the CDR3, the DNA is TGTGCCAGCAGCCCGGAGGGGGTAACTAATGAAAAACTGTTTTTT. Protein product: CASSPEGVTNEKLFF.

The rearrangement joins TRBV11-2 to TRBJ2-3; no clear D gene. The CDR3 runs 15 residues. V dropped 7 bases and J dropped 2 bases, with 16 bases sitting between them. Germline CDR1 is SGHAT and CDR2 is FQNNGV. The CDR3 region has the DNA TGTGCCAGCATGTTAAACGGGCTCTACACAGATACGCAGTATTTT. Amino acids: CASMLNGLYTDTQYF.

The gene calls are TRBV5-4 and TRBJ2-1, with TRBD2 matching over 13 bases. V trimming: 4 bases; J trimming: 3 bases; junction bases outside the gene matches: 10. The germline gives CDR1 SGHNT, CDR2 YYREEE (reference sequence). The CDR3 is 18 amino acids. Here the CDR3 reads CASSRGLAGAASYNEQFF. For the CDR3, the DNA is TGTGCCAGCAGCCGAGGACTAGCGGGGGCGGCTAGCTACAATGAGCAGTTCTTC. Together with reference TRBV5-4 and TRBJ2-1, the CDR3 gives the full variable domain: ETGVTQSPTHLIKTRGQQVTLRCSSQSGHNTVSWYQQALGQGPQFIFQYYREEENGRGNFPPRFSGLQFPNYSSELNVNALELDDSALYLCASSRGLAGAASYNEQFFGPGTRLTVL.

The genes are TRBV5-4 and TRBJ2-1, with D uncertain. CDR1 and CDR2 from the germline V gene are SGHNT and YYREEE (reference sequence). This CDR3 has 11 residues. The V and J ends lost 2 bases and 6 bases respectively, with 3 bases between them. CDR3 DNA sequence: TGTGCCAGCAGCTTCGCCAATGAGCAGTTCTTC. Protein: CASSFANEQFF.

The chain has TRBV6-4 and TRBJ2-1; perhaps TRBD2 as D (7 bases). Trimming took off 5 bases at V and 8 bases at J, with 13 bases between the two ends. Germline loops: CDR1 MRHNA, CDR2 SNTAGT. The CDR3 runs to 13 residues. CDR3 amino acids: CASSQEGGHEQFF. CDR3 bases: TGTGCCAGCAGTCAGGAGGGGGGGCATGAGCAGTTCTTC.

The rearrangement links TRBV15 to TRBJ2-7; D possibly corresponds to TRBD2 (5 bases). The germline V and J ends were trimmed by 8 bases and 5 bases, with 19 bases remaining between them. The CDR3 has 14 residues. Germline V gene data show CDR1 as LNHNV and CDR2 as YYDKDF (reference sequence). The CDR3 spells CATGMWESFNEQYF. CDR3 coding DNA: TGTGCCACCGGTATGTGGGAGTCGTTCAACGAGCAGTACTTC.

The rearrangement joins TRBV6-4 to TRBJ2-3; 7 bases are shared with TRBD1. The germline gives CDR1 MRHNA, CDR2 SNTAGT. Trimming cost V 0 bases and J 5 bases; bases outside gene matches: 8. The CDR3 loop spans 16 amino acids. CDR3 sequence (DNA): TGTGCCAGCAGTGACTCGTCAGGGGCAGGGGGAGATACGCAGTATTTT. This sequence encodes CASSDSSGAGGDTQYF.

The rearrangement uses TRBV13 and TRBJ2-3; 7 bases align to TRBD2. The CDR3 runs 15 residues. Germline loops: CDR1 PRHDT, CDR2 FYEKMQ (reference sequence). V lost 5 bases, J lost 4 bases, and 9 bases stayed unmatched. CDR3 coding DNA: TGTGCCAGCAGCGCCTGGACTAGAAGCGCAGATACGCAGTATTTT. Translating it yields CASSAWTRSADTQYF.

The chain joins TRBV5-5 to TRBJ1-1; D might be TRBD1 (6 bases). The CDR3 covers 14 residues. CDR1 SGHKS and CDR2 YYEKEE come from the germline V gene (reference sequence). The V end was cut by 0 bases, the J end by 2 bases, with 8 bases between. The chain's CDR3 is CASSLDRVNTEAFF. DNA of the CDR3: TGTGCCAGCAGCTTGGACAGGGTAAACACTGAAGCTTTCTTT.

In DNA, the CDR3 is TGCGCCAGCTCGGCGGGAGGGACTTACGAGCAGTACTTC. Its protein product is CASSAGGTYEQYF. V and J are TRBV10-1 and TRBJ2-5; TRBD2 agrees at 9 bases. The DNA end favors TRBJ2-7, so the J call may be wrong. This CDR3 contains 13 residues. Germline V CDR1 and CDR2: WNHNN, SYGVQD (reference sequence).

The rearrangement uses TRBV4-1 and TRBJ2-6; possibly TRBD1 or TRBD2 for D (5 bases each). Between the trimmed V and J ends, which lost 0 bases and 0 bases, there was a span of 9 bases. The CDR3 has 17 residues. Germline loops: CDR1 MGHRA, CDR2 YSYEKL. The DNA for the CDR3 is TGCGCCAGCAGCCAAGATTGGGGGAGCTCTGGGGCCAACGTCCTGACTTTC. This encodes CASSQDWGSSGANVLTF.

The chain joins TRBV4-1 to TRBJ2-1, with 11 bases that match TRBD1. There are 17 residues in the CDR3. The ends lost 2 bases at V and 4 bases at J; junction bases unmatched: 7. The germline V gene has CDR1 MGHRA and CDR2 YSYEKL. The CDR3 loop is CASSQPLGTGGYNEQFF. The CDR3 DNA follows: TGCGCCAGCAGCCAACCCCTAGGGACAGGGGGATACAATGAGCAGTTCTTC.

V is TRBV9 and J is TRBJ2-3; D is undetermined. Germline CDR1 reads SGDLS; CDR2 reads YYNGEE. V was shortened by 0 bases and J by 1 base, with 3 bases between the two germline ends. This CDR3 comprises 13 residues. CDR3 sequence reads: CASSVGGTDTQYF. CDR3 nucleotide sequence: TGTGCCAGCAGCGTAGGAGGCACAGATACGCAGTATTTT.

The V call is TRBV25-1, the J call TRBJ2-7, with D maybe TRBD2 (6 bases). The CDR3 is 13 residues long. V lost 3 bases and J lost 6, with 12 bases in between. Germline CDR1 is MGHDK and CDR2 is SYGVNS. DNA of the CDR3: TGTGCCAGCAGTGATGCGGGGTTTCGCGAGCAGTACTTC. It yields the protein CASSDAGFREQYF.

The chain carries TRBV7-6 and TRBJ2-1; tentatively, D is TRBD1 (5 bases). Trimming took 0 bases from V and 2 from J, leaving 8 bases between them. Germline CDR1 is SGHVS and CDR2 is FNYEAQ. CDR3 size: 15 residues. CDR3 bases: TGTGCCAGCAGCTTAGCATCAGGGCCCTACAATGAGCAGTTCTTC. Residues: CASSLASGPYNEQFF.

J is TRBJ2-7 and V is TRBV21-1; TRBD1 is the table's D call and was not checked against the DNA. TRBV21-1 is an annotated pseudogene. The CDR3 has 18 residues. DNA of the CDR3: TGTGCCAGCAGCACTCGCGACGGCCGACAGGAAAACACCTACGAGCAGTACTTC. It encodes CASSTRDGRQENTYEQYF.

The V call is TRBV7-9, the J call TRBJ2-5; 14 bases line up with TRBD2. Germline trimming cut 5 bases from V and 5 bases from J; bases unmatched to any gene: 13. CDR1 SEHNR and CDR2 FQNEAQ come from the germline V gene (reference sequence). The CDR3 extends over 18 amino acids. CDR3 protein: CASSQAGTSGGLGETQYF. The DNA for the CDR3 is TGTGCCAGCAGCCAGGCGGGGACTAGCGGGGGCCTCGGGGAGACCCAGTACTTC.

This clone was observed once. V gene TRBV19 combines with J gene TRBJ2-1; TRBD2 matches 8 bases. The CDR3 totals 16 residues. Germline CDR1 reads LNHDA; CDR2 reads SQIVND (reference sequence). The junction had 9 bases not matched to a gene; V was cut back by 4 bases and J by 4 bases. CDR3 bases: TGTGCCAGTAGTACCGCCTCAGCGGGGGTATACAATGAGCAGTTCTTC. Translation: CASSTASAGVYNEQFF.